Following are 30 T cell receptor beta chains from one sample sequenced in a study of T cell changes during pregnancy in multiple sclerosis. Assay: immunoSEQ multiplex PCR; the TCRdb copy retains only in-frame clones and omits some. The sample carries tens of thousands of clones, just under 95% recorded once. The sample in question was peripheral blood, obtained in the third trimester of pregnancy. These TCRs come from a female donor in good health, enrolled as a control in a pregnancy study.

This sequence joins TRBV30 and TRBJ1-2; 8 bases map to TRBD1. CDR1 is GTSNPN, CDR2 SVGIG, per germline (reference sequence). After removal of 0 bases from V and 3 bases from J, the junction contained 12 bases not matched to a gene. The CDR3 extends over 17 amino acids. CDR3 DNA sequence: TGTGCCTGGAGTGTACGCCGGACAGGGAATGTCGACTATGGCTACACCTTC. It encodes CAWSVRRTGNVDYGYTF.

This rearrangement joins TRBV7-8 to TRBJ1-2; TRBD1 might be the D (5 bases). The germline V gene has CDR1 SGHVS and CDR2 FQNEAQ. This CDR3 is 14 amino acids long. The V end was cut by 4 bases, the J end by 2 bases, with 11 bases between. The CDR3 region is CASSWAAGNYGYTF. In nucleotides, the CDR3 is TGTGCCAGCAGCTGGGCCGCAGGGAACTATGGCTACACCTTC. Based on the CDR3 plus reference TRBV7-8 and TRBJ1-2, the full variable domain is GAGVSQSPRYKVAKRGQDVALRCDPISGHVSLFWYQQALGQGPEFLTYFQNEAQLDKSGLPSDRFFAERPEGSVSTLKIQRTQQEDSAVYLCASSWAAGNYGYTFGSGTRLTVV.

V is TRBV5-4 and J is TRBJ1-2; D is undetermined. The CDR3 runs to 14 residues. The germline gives CDR1 SGHNT, CDR2 YYREEE (reference sequence). V was cut by 4 bases and J by 2 bases, with 12 bases left in between. The CDR3 bases are TGTGCCAGCAGCCCACCCCCGGGAAACTATGGCTACACCTTC. It encodes CASSPPPGNYGYTF.

The chain uses TRBV5-6 and TRBJ2-1; the D is unclear. The CDR3 loop spans 12 amino acids. Germline V gives CDR1 SGHDT, CDR2 YYEEEE. V was shortened by 0 bases and J by 10 bases, with 8 bases between the two germline ends. In DNA form, the CDR3 reads TGTGCCAGCAGCTTGGCTGGCGGAGAGCAGTTCTTC. It encodes CASSLAGGEQFF.

The rearrangement joins TRBV6-5 to TRBJ2-2; D call uncertain. Germline V CDR1 and CDR2: MNHEY, SVGAGI. Trimming stripped 4 bases from V and 8 bases from J, with 14 bases between. The CDR3 is made up of 14 amino acids. The CDR3 DNA is TGTGCCAGCAGTTCCCCCTCGGTATCTGGGGAGCTGTTTTTT. Translated, it gives CASSSPSVSGELFF.

The rearrangement uses TRBV18 and TRBJ1-3; 9 positions match TRBD1. The CDR3 contains 15 residues. Germline CDR1 is KGHSH and CDR2 is LQKENI. With 6 bases clipped from V and 5 bases from J, the junction kept 8 bases outside the gene matches. The CDR3 protein is CASSLGQGVRNTIYF. The CDR3 DNA is TGTGCCAGCTCTTTGGGACAGGGAGTGAGAAACACCATATATTTT.

The chain joins TRBV5-1 to TRBJ2-7, with 7 bases that match TRBD1. The germline V gene has CDR1 SGHRS and CDR2 YFSETQ. J lost 5 bases, V lost 4 bases, and 6 bases had no gene match. This CDR3 is 13 amino acids long. Here the CDR3 DNA reads TGCGCCAGCAGCCTAAGACAGGGCCACGAGCAGTACTTC. Residues: CASSLRQGHEQYF.

The chain recombines TRBV29-1 with TRBJ2-7; perhaps TRBD2 as D (6 bases). Looked up from germline, CDR1 is SQVTM and CDR2 is ANQGSEA. V shed 4 bases and J shed 3 bases, with 13 bases lying between them. CDR3 length: 13 amino acids. The CDR3 here is CSVAPRRGYEQYF. The CDR3 DNA is TGCAGCGTTGCCCCCCGGCGGGGCTACGAGCAGTACTTC.

The CDR3 DNA sequence: TGCGCCAGCAGCTACTTGACAGGTGCTAATGAAAAACTGTTTTTT. It yields the protein CASSYLTGANEKLFF. This chain joins TRBV5-1 and TRBJ1-4; tentative D call: TRBD1 (6 bases). The CDR3 loop spans 15 amino acids. In germline, CDR1 is SGHRS, CDR2 YFSETQ. Trimming left V 3 bases short and J 3 bases short, with 12 bases between.

The genes are TRBV2 and TRBJ1-3; 9 nucleotides agree with TRBD1. Germline-derived CDR1 and CDR2 are SNHLY and FYNNEI. J was trimmed by 7 bases and V by 9 bases; bases with no gene match: 4. This CDR3 region has 12 residues. CDR3 amino acids: CARQGAPNTIYF. The CDR3 DNA follows: TGTGCCAGACAGGGGGCCCCTAACACCATATATTTT.

This chain connects TRBV28 to TRBJ2-2, with 15 bases aligning to TRBD2. Unmatched junction bases numbered 11, after V lost 3 bases and J lost 0 bases. The CDR3 is 21 residues long. Germline lookup yields CDR1 MDHEN and CDR2 SYDVKM. CDR3 sequence: CASSFPGGGLAGGANTGELFF. In DNA, the CDR3 is TGTGCCAGCAGTTTCCCCGGAGGGGGACTAGCGGGAGGAGCGAACACCGGGGAGCTGTTTTTT.

The chain is built from TRBV20-1 and TRBJ2-1, with a weak D call TRBD1 (5 bases). CDR3 length: 11 amino acids. Germline V gives CDR1 DFQATT, CDR2 SNEGSKA (reference sequence). V was trimmed by 7 bases and J by 3 bases, leaving 7 bases between them. The CDR3 bases are TGCAGTGGGGGCTACTACAATGAGCAGTTCTTC. Its translation: CSGGYYNEQFF.

The chain joins TRBV10-1 to TRBJ2-1; weak D call: TRBD2 (6 bases). Trimming took off 0 bases at V and 4 bases at J, with 16 bases between the two ends. The CDR3 is 17 residues long. Per germline, CDR1 WNHNN and CDR2 SYGVQD (reference sequence). For the CDR3, the DNA is TGCGCCAGCAGTGAGTCTTGTCGGAGGGCCGGGTACAATGAGCAGTTCTTC. Protein product: CASSESCRRAGYNEQFF.

The chain links TRBV6-1 to TRBJ2-7; 11 nucleotides match TRBD2. The V gene's germline CDR1 is MNHNS and CDR2 SASEGT. The CDR3 length is 15 residues. V lost 1 base to trimming and J lost 4 bases; unmatched junction nucleotides: 3. The CDR3 region is CASSEGVAGGYEQYF. Here the CDR3 DNA reads TGTGCCAGCAGTGAAGGGGTAGCGGGAGGGTACGAGCAGTACTTC.

This clone was seen a single time. The CDR3 nucleotides read TGTGCCGTTCAGACAGCCTCTAACTATGGCTACACCTTC. Its translation is CAVQTASNYGYTF. The chain employs TRBV21-1 and TRBJ1-2; the table's D call of TRBD1 was not tested on the DNA. TRBV21-1 is recorded as a pseudogene. The CDR3 contains 13 residues.

The chain links TRBV5-1 to TRBJ2-5; 7 nucleotides line up with TRBD1. Germline trimming cut 0 bases from V and 4 bases from J; bases unmatched to any gene: 12. The germline gives CDR1 SGHRS, CDR2 YFSETQ. The CDR3 is 17 residues long. CDR3 sequence: CASSLAKRQGSIETQYF. For the CDR3, the DNA is TGCGCCAGCAGCTTGGCCAAAAGACAGGGAAGTATAGAGACCCAGTACTTC.

The rearrangement uses TRBV2 and TRBJ2-7; tentative D call: TRBD1 (5 bases). Germline V gene sequence: CDR1 SNHLY, CDR2 FYNNEI. This CDR3 is 14 amino acids long. Trimming shortened V by 7 bases and J by 0 bases, and 13 bases separated the two germline ends. CDR3 coding DNA: TGTGCCAGCATACGGACCGACAGCTCCTACGAGCAGTACTTC. Protein product: CASIRTDSSYEQYF.

The gene calls are TRBV7-9 and TRBJ2-1, with 11 bases that match TRBD2. The V gene's germline CDR1 is SEHNR and CDR2 FQNEAQ (reference sequence). CDR3 length: 14 amino acids. V trimming: 5 bases; J trimming: 9 bases; junction bases outside the gene matches: 6. The CDR3 loop reads CASSPRLAGFEQFF. The CDR3 region has the DNA TGTGCCAGCAGCCCGCGACTAGCGGGATTTGAGCAGTTCTTC.

The DNA for the CDR3 is TGCGCCAGTTCTACAGGGTCACAAGAGACCCAGTACTTC. This gives the protein CASSTGSQETQYF. The chain recombines TRBV5-1 with TRBJ2-5; the D gene is possibly TRBD1 (6 bases). Looked up from germline, CDR1 is SGHRS and CDR2 is YFSETQ. This CDR3 has 13 amino acids. Trimming stripped 8 bases from V and 2 bases from J, with 13 bases between.

This sequence joins TRBV10-3 and TRBJ2-7, with 7 bases lining up with TRBD2. The J segment lost 2 bases and the V segment lost 3 bases, leaving 22 bases of the junction unmatched. This CDR3 contains 20 residues. CDR1 is ENHRY and CDR2 is SYGVKD in the germline V gene. CDR3 sequence (DNA): TGTGCCATCAGTGAATTTAGGCTAGCGGAGGAGGTAGTGGGGGCCTACGAGCAGTACTTC. As protein: CAISEFRLAEEVVGAYEQYF.

The chain combines TRBV2 with TRBJ1-5, with TRBD1 matching over 8 bases. V shed 8 bases, J shed 4 bases, and the junction held 19 bases outside the gene matches. The CDR3 contains 18 residues. Germline V CDR1 and CDR2: SNHLY, FYNNEI. The CDR3 region is CASGGQGQGRRANQPQHF. For the CDR3, the DNA is TGTGCCAGCGGAGGACAGGGTCAAGGCCGAAGGGCGAATCAGCCCCAGCATTTT.

This sequence joins TRBV19 and TRBJ2-1; D is possibly TRBD2 (6 bases). Trimming left V 1 base short and J 5 bases short, with 9 bases between. This CDR3 has 14 residues. CDR1 LNHDA and CDR2 SQIVND come from the germline V gene (reference sequence). The CDR3 region has the DNA TGTGCCAGTAGTATAGGTGGAGGGAACAATGAGCAGTTCTTC. Protein product: CASSIGGGNNEQFF.

The chain employs TRBV28 and TRBJ1-1; tentative D call: TRBD1 (6 bases). This CDR3 contains 13 residues. The ends were cut back, 6 bases at V and 5 bases at J, with 13 bases in the middle. Germline CDR1 reads MDHEN; CDR2 reads SYDVKM. In nucleotides, the CDR3 is TGTGCCAGCAGGCAGGGGAGAGGAACTGAAGCTTTCTTT. It encodes CASRQGRGTEAFF.

The chain links TRBV5-1 to TRBJ1-1; a possible D gene is TRBD1 (5 bases). Trimming took off 3 bases at V and 4 bases at J, with 16 bases between the two ends. Per the germline V gene, CDR1 is SGHRS and CDR2 is YFSETQ. The CDR3 contains 15 residues. CDR3 nucleotides: TGCGCCAGCAGCTCGGGCGCGGGGGGGGTCACTGAAGCTTTCTTT. Translated, it gives CASSSGAGGVTEAFF.

The CDR3 sequence: CASRPRQGNTEAFF. The CDR3 coding sequence is TGTGCCAGCAGGCCCAGACAGGGGAACACTGAAGCTTTCTTT. This chain uses TRBV27 with TRBJ1-1, with 7 bases matching TRBD1. V lost 6 bases and J lost 1; bases outside the gene matches: 5. The CDR3 runs to 14 residues. Germline CDR1 MNHEY, CDR2 SMNVEV (reference sequence).

Details on this clone: This may be a read error, as it is one base from a much larger clone. The chain recombines TRBV27 with TRBJ2-4; the D gene is possibly TRBD1 (5 bases). Trimming took 5 bases from V and 5 from J, leaving 10 bases between them. Germline V gives CDR1 MNHEY, CDR2 SMNVEV (reference sequence). This CDR3 has 13 residues. Written as DNA, the CDR3 is TGTGCCAGCAGTCGGATAGGGGAAAACATTCAGTACTTC. Its protein is CASSRIGENIQYF.

The chain combines TRBV7-9 with TRBJ1-4; D might be TRBD1 (6 bases). Deletions cut 0 bases from V and 7 bases from J, with 12 bases between. Looked up from germline, CDR1 is SEHNR and CDR2 is FQNEAQ (reference sequence). The CDR3 is 15 amino acids. The CDR3 protein is CASSLARDIAEKLFF. CDR3 coding DNA: TGTGCCAGCAGCTTAGCCAGGGACATTGCTGAAAAACTGTTTTTT.

The genes are TRBV2 and TRBJ1-1; D unclear. Trimming removed 9 bases from V and 2 bases from J, with 13 bases in between. CDR3 length: 13 amino acids. Germline values: CDR1 SNHLY, CDR2 FYNNEI. The CDR3 spells CASKIQPNTEAFF. DNA for the CDR3: TGTGCCAGTAAAATACAGCCTAACACTGAAGCTTTCTTT. The whole variable domain, remainder taken from reference TRBV2 and TRBJ1-1, is EPEVTQTPSHQVTQMGQEVILRCVPISNHLYFYWYRQILGQKVEFLVSFYNNEISEKSEIFDDQFSVERPDGSNFTLKIRSTKLEDSAMYFCASKIQPNTEAFFGQGTRLTVV.

This clone has a single count. This chain joins TRBV14 and TRBJ2-1; TRBD1 matches at 9 bases. Germline CDR1 reads SGHDN; CDR2 reads FVKESK. The CDR3 is 17 residues long. Germline trimming cut 4 bases from V and 2 bases from J; bases unmatched to any gene: 9. CDR3 sequence reads: CASSLDPGTGTYNEQFF. CDR3 DNA sequence: TGTGCCAGCAGCCTAGACCCCGGGACAGGGACCTACAATGAGCAGTTCTTC.

The chain couples TRBV27 to TRBJ2-7; TRBD2 agrees at 7 bases. This CDR3 comprises 16 residues. J was trimmed by 6 bases and V by 3 bases; bases with no gene match: 14. Germline lookup yields CDR1 MNHEY and CDR2 SMNVEV (reference sequence). The CDR3 reads CASSFSERGTWGEQYF. In DNA, the CDR3 is TGTGCCAGCAGTTTTAGTGAGCGGGGCACTTGGGGCGAGCAGTACTTC.